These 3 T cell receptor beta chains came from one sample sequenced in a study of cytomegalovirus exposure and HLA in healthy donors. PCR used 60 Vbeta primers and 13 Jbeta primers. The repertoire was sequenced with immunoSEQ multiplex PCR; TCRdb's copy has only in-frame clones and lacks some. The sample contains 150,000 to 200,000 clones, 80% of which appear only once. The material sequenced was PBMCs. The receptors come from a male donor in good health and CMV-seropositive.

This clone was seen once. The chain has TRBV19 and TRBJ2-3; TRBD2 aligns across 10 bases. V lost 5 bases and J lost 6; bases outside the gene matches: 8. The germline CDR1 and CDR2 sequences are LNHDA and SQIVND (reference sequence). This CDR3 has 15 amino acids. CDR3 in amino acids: CASSGAGGPGDTQYF. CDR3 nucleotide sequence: TGTGCCAGTAGTGGAGCGGGAGGGCCGGGGGATACGCAGTATTTT.

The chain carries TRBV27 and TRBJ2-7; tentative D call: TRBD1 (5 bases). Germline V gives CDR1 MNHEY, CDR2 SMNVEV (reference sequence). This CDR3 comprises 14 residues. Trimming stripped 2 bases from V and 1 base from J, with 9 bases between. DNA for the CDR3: TGTGCCAGCAGTTTAGCAGGGTTTTCCTACGAGCAGTACTTC. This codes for CASSLAGFSYEQYF.

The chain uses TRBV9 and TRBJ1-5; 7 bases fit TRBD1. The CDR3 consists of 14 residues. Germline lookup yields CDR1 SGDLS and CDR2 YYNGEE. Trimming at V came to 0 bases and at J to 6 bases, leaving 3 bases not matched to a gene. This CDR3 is CASSVGQGSQPQHF. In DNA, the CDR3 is TGTGCCAGCAGCGTAGGACAGGGAAGTCAGCCCCAGCATTTT.